Sequencing of this T cell receptor beta chain was carried out in a study of blood T cell repertoires in COVID-19. In the study overall: T cells, B-cell-depleted T cells, or PBMCs provided the cDNA or gDNA that served as material.

In its sample, this clone was seen a few times. How the authors handled the data: Using reference gene primer amplification, nucleated cell counts were estimated. Measured with immunoSEQ multiplex PCR; TCRdb has only the in-frame clones, and not every one. The V and J calls and clone size are taken from that table; D and trimming were inferred from the DNA. The sample yields approximately 61,000 clones, more than 60% seen once. This CDR3 region has 15 residues. Per the germline V gene, CDR1 is MNHEY and CDR2 is SVGAGI. V shed 6 bases, J shed 2 bases, and the junction held 9 bases outside the gene matches.

The source of this sequence is a woman aged 65 to 85 with acute or convalescent COVID-19. The genes are TRBV6-5 and TRBJ1-2; 7 positions match TRBD1. Sequenced sample: peripheral blood. The CDR3 region is CASSDLGTVNYGYTF. For the CDR3, the DNA is TGTGCCAGCAGCGATTTAGGGACAGTAAACTATGGCTACACCTTC.